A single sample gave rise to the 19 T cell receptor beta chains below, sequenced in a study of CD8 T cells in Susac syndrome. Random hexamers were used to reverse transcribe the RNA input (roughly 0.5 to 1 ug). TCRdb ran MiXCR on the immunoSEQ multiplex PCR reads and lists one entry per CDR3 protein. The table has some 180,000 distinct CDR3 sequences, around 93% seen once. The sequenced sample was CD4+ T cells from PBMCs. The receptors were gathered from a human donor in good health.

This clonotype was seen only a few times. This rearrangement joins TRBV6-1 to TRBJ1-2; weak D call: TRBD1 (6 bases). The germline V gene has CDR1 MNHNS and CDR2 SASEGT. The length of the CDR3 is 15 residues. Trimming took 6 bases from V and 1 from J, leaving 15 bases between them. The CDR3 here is CASRDPGHLNYGYTF. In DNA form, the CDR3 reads TGTGCCAGCAGAGACCCGGGACATCTTAACTATGGCTACACCTTC.

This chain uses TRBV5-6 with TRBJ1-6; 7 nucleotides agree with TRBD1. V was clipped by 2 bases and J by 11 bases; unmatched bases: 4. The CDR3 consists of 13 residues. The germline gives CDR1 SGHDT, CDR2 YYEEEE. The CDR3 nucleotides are TGTGCCAGCAGCTTTAAAGGGGGCGCACCCCTCCACTTT. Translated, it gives CASSFKGGAPLHF.

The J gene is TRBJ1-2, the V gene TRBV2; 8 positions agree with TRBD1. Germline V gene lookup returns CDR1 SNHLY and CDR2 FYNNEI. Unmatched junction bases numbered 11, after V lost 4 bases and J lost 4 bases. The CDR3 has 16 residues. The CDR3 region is CASSGLGAGGLYGYTF. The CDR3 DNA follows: TGTGCCAGCAGTGGTTTGGGGGCAGGGGGCCTCTATGGCTACACCTTC.

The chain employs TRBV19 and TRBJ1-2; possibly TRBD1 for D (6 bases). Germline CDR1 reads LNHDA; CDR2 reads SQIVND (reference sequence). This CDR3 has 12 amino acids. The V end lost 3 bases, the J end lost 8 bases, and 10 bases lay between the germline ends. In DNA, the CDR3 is TGTGCCAGTAGTATTGGGGGCAGCGGCTACACCTTC. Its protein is CASSIGGSGYTF.

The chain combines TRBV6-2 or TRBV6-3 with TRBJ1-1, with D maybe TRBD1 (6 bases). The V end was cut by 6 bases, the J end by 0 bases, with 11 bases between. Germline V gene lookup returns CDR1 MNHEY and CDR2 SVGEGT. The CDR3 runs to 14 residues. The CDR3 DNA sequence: TGTGCCAGCAGGAGACAGGTCATGAACACTGAAGCTTTCTTT. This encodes CASRRQVMNTEAFF.

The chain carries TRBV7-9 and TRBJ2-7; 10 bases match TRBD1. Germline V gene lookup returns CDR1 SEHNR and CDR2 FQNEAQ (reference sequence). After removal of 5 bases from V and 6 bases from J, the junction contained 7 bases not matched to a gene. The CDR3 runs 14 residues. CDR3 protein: CASSPPGQGREQYF. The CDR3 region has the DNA TGTGCCAGCAGCCCCCCGGGACAGGGGCGCGAGCAGTACTTC.

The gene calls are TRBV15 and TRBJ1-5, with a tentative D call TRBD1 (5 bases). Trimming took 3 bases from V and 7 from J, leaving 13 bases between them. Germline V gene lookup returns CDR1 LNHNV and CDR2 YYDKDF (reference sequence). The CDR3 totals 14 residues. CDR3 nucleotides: TGTGCCACCAGCAGGGGGGGTAGGGACCAGCCCCAGCATTTT. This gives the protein CATSRGGRDQPQHF.

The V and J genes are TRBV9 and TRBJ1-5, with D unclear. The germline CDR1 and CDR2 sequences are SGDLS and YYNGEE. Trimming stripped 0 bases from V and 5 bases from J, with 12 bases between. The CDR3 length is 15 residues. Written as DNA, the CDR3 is TGTGCCAGCAGCGTAGTGCCCGGGCAAGATCAGCCCCAGCATTTT. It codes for CASSVVPGQDQPQHF.

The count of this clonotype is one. CDR3: CASSLRGRTDTQYF. The CDR3 coding sequence is TGTGCCAGCAGCTTGCGGGGTCGCACAGATACGCAGTATTTT. This chain connects TRBV7-8 to TRBJ2-3; perhaps TRBD2 as D (6 bases). Germline assignment: CDR1 SGHVS and CDR2 FQNEAQ. The CDR3 is 14 amino acids. The ends were cut back, 3 bases at V and 1 base at J, with 8 bases in the middle.

The CDR3 bases are TGTGCCAGCACCCAAGGGGAGGCCCCGAGGGCTGAAGCTTTCTTT. Translation gives CASTQGEAPRAEAFF. This sequence joins TRBV2 and TRBJ1-1; perhaps TRBD1 as D (5 bases). Germline V gene sequence: CDR1 SNHLY, CDR2 FYNNEI. There are 15 residues in the CDR3. Trimming took 7 bases from V and 6 from J, leaving 21 bases between them. Full variable domain (missing parts from reference TRBV2 and TRBJ1-1): EPEVTQTPSHQVTQMGQEVILRCVPISNHLYFYWYRQILGQKVEFLVSFYNNEISEKSEIFDDQFSVERPDGSNFTLKIRSTKLEDSAMYFCASTQGEAPRAEAFFGQGTRLTVV.

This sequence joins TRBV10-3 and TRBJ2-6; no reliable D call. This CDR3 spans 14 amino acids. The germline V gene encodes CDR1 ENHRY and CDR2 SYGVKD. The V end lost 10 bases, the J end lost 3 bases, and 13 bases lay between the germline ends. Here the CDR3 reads CATDLGNGANVLTF. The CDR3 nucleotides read TGTGCCACCGACTTAGGGAATGGGGCCAACGTCCTGACTTTC.

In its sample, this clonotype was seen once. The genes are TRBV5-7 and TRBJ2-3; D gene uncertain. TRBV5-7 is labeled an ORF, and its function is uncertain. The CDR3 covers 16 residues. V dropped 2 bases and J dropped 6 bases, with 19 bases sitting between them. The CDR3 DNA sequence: TGTGCCAGCAGCTTAAGGTCACGGACGGCATCCGATACGCAGTATTTT. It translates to CASSLRSRTASDTQYF.

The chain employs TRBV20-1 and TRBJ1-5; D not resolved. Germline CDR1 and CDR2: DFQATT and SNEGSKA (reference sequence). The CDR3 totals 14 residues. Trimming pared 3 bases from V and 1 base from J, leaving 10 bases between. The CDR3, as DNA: TGCAGTGCTAGTGGACGGCCGAGCAATCAGCCCCAGCATTTT. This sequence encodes CSASGRPSNQPQHF.

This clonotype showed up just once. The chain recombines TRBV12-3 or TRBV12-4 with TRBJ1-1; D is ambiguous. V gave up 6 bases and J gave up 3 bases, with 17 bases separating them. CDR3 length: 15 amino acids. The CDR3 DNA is TGTGCCAGCAGCCCTAATCCAGCTATCTACACTGAAGCTTTCTTT. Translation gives CASSPNPAIYTEAFF.

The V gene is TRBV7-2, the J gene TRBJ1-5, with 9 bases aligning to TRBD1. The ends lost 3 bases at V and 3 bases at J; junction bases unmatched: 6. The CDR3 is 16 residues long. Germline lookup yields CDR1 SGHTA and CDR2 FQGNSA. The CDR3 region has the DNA TGTGCCAGCAGCTTCCGACAGGGGGGATTCAATCAGCCCCAGCATTTT. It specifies CASSFRQGGFNQPQHF.

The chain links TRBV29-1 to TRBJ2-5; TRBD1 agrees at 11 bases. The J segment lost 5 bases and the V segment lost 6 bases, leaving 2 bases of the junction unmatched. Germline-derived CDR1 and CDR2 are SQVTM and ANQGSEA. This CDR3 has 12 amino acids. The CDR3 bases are TGCAGCGTGGACAGGGGGCCGGAGACCCAGTACTTC. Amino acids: CSVDRGPETQYF.

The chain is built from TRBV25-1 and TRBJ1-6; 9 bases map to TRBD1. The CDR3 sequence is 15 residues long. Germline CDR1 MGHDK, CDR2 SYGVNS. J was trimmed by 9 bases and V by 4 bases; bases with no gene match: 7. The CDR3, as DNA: TGTGCCAGCAGTGCCCCCGGGACAGGGAGTTCACCCCTCCACTTT. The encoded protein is CASSAPGTGSSPLHF.

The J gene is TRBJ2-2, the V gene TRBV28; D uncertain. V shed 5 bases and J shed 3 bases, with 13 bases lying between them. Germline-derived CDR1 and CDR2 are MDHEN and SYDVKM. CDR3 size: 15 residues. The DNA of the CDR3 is TGTGCCAGCAGTCCACTTTTGCCAGACACCGGGGAGCTGTTTTTT. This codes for CASSPLLPDTGELFF.

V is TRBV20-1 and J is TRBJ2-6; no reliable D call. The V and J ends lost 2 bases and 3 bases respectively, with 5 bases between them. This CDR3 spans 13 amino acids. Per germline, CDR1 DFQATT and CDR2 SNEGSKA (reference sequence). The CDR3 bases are TGCAGTGCTAGAAGGGTTGGGGCCAACGTCCTGACTTTC. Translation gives CSARRVGANVLTF.